The present TCR beta chain was sequenced within a study of CD8 T cells in Susac syndrome. About 0.45 to 1 ug RNA was reverse transcribed with random hexamers. TCRdb recomputed calls from the immunoSEQ multiplex PCR reads with MiXCR, one row per CDR3 protein. The sample holds about 240,000 distinct CDR3 sequences, roughly 95% seen once. Germline V gives CDR1 ENHRY, CDR2 SYGVKD. V was pared by 3 bases and J by 2 bases, with 8 bases between. The CDR3 consists of 14 residues. This clonotype originated in a human donor with Susac syndrome. This chain connects TRBV10-3 to TRBJ1-5; no clear D. Sequences were obtained from CD4+ T cells from PBMCs. CDR3 loop: CAISDEEGNQPQHF. Written as DNA, the CDR3 is TGTGCCATCAGTGATGAGGAAGGCAATCAGCCCCAGCATTTT.